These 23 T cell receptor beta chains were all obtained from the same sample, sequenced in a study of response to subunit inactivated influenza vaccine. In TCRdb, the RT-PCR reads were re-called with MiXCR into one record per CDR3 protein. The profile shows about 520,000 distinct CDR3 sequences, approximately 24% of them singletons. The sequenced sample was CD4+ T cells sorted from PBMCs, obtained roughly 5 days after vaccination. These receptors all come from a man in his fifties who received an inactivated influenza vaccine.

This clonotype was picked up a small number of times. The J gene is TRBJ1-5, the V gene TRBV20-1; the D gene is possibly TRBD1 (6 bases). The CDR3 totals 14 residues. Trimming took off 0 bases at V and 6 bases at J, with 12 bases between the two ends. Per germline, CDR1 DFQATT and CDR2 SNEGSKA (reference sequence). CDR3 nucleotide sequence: TGCAGTGCTAGAGATAGGGGGGGGCGTCAGCCCCAGCATTTT. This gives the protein CSARDRGGRQPQHF.

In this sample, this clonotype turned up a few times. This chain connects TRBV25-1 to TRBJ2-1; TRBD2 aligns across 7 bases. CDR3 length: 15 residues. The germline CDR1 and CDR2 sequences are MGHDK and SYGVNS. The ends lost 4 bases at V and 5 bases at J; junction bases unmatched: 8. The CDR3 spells CASSAAGTINNEQFF. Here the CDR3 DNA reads TGTGCCAGCAGTGCTGCCGGGACTATCAACAATGAGCAGTTCTTC.

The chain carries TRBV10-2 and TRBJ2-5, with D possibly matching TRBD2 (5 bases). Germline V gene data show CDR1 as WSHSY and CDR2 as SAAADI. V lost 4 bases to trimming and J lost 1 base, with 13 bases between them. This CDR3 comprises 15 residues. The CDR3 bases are TGCGCCAGCAGTGGCGGGCGACTAAGCCAAGAGACCCAGTACTTC. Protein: CASSGGRLSQETQYF.

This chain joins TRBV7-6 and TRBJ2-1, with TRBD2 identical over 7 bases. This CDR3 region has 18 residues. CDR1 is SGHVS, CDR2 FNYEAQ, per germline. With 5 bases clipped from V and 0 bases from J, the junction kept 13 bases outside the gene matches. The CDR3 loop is CASSLGLAGLSSYNEQFF. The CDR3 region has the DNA TGTGCCAGCAGCCTAGGCTTAGCGGGCCTAAGCTCCTACAATGAGCAGTTCTTC.

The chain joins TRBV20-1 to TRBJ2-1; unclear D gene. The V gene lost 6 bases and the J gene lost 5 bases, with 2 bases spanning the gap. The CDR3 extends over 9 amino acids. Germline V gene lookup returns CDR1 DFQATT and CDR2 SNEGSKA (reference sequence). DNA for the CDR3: TGCAGTGCGGACAATGAGCAGTTCTTC. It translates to CSADNEQFF.

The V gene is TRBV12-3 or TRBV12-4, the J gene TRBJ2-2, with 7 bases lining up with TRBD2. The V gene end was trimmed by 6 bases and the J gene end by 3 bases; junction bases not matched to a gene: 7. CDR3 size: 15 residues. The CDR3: CASRSGGLHTGELFF. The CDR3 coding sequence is TGTGCCAGCAGGAGTGGGGGACTACACACCGGGGAGCTGTTTTTT.

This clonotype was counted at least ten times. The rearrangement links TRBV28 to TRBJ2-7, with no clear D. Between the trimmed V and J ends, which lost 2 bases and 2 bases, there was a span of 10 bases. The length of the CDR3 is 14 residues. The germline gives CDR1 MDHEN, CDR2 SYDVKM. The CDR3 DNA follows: TGTGCCAGCAGTTTAGGGAACGCTCCCTACGAGCAGTACTTC. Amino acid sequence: CASSLGNAPYEQYF.

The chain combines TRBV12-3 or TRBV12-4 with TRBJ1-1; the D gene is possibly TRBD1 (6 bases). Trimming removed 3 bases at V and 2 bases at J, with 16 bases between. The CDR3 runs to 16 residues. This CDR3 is CASSFYYRAGNTEAFF. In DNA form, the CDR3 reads TGTGCCAGCAGTTTCTACTACAGGGCCGGAAACACTGAAGCTTTCTTT.

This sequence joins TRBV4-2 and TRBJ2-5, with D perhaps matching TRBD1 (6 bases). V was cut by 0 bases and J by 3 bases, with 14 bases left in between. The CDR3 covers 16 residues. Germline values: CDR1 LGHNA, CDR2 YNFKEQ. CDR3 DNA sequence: TGTGCCAGCAGCCAAGATTCCCAGGGGCGTAAAGAGACCCAGTACTTC. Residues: CASSQDSQGRKETQYF.

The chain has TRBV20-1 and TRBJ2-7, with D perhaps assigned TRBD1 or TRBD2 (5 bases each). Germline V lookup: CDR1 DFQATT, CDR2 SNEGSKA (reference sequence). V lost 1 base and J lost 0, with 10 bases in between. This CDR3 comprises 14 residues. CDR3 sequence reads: CSARGDGTSYEQYF. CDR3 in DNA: TGCAGTGCTAGAGGGGACGGGACCTCCTACGAGCAGTACTTC.

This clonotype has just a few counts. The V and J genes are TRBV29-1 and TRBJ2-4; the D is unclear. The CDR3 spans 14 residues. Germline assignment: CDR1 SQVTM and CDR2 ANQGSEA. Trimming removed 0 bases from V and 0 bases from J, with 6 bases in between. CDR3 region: CSVEDLLAKNIQYF. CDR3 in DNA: TGCAGCGTTGAAGATTTATTAGCCAAAAACATTCAGTACTTC.

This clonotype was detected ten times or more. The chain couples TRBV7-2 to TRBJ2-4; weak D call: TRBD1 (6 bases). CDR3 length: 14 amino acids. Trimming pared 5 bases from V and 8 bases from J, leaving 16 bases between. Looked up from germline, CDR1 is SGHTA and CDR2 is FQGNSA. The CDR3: CASSAQGFVDIQYF. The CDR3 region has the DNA TGTGCCAGCAGCGCACAGGGATTTGTGGACATTCAGTACTTC.

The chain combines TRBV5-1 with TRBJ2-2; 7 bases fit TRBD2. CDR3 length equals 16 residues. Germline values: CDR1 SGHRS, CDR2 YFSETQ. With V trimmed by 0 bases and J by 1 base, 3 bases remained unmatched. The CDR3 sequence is CASSLEVAGNTGELFF. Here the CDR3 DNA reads TGCGCCAGCAGCTTGGAGGTAGCGGGGAACACCGGGGAGCTGTTTTTT.

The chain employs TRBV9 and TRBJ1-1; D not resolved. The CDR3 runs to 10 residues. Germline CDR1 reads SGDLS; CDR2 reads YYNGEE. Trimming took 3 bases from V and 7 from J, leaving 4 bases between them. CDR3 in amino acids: CASSDGEAFF. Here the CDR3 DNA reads TGTGCCAGCAGCGATGGTGAAGCTTTCTTT.

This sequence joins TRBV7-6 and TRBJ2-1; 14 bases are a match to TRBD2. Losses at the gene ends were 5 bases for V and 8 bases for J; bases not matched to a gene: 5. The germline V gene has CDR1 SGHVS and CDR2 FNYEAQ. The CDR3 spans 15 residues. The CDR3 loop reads CASSQGTSGSYEQFF. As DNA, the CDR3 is TGTGCCAGCAGCCAGGGGACTAGCGGGAGCTATGAGCAGTTCTTC.

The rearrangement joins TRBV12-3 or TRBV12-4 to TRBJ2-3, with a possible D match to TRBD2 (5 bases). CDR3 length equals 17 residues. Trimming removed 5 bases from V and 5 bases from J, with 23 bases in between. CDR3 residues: CASSPGFTSIIQDTQYF. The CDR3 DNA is TGTGCCAGCAGTCCCGGGTTTACTAGTATCATCCAAGATACGCAGTATTTT.

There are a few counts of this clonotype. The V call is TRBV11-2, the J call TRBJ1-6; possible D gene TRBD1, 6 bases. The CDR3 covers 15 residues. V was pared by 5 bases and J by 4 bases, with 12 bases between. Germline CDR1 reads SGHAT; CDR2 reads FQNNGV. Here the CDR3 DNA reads TGTGCCAGCAGCCTCAGGGGATCGTATAATTCACCCCTCCACTTT. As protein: CASSLRGSYNSPLHF.

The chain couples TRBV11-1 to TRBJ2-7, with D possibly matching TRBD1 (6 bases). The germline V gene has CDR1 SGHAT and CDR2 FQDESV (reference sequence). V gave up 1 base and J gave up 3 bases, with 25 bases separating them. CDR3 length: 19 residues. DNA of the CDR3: TGTGCCAGCAGCTTAGGCACAGGGTTTCTGGGACGAGGTCTCTACGAGCAGTACTTC. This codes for CASSLGTGFLGRGLYEQYF.

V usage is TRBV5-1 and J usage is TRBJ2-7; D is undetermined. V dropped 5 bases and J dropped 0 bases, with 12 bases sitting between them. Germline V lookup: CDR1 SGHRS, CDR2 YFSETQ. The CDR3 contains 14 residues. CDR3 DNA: TGCGCCAGCAGATGGAGCACCGACTCCTACGAGCAGTACTTC. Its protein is CASRWSTDSYEQYF.

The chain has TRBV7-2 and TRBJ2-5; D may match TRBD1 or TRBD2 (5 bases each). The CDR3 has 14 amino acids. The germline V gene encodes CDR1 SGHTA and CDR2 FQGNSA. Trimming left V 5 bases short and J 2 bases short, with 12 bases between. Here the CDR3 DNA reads TGTGCCAGCAGCCCCGAATGGGGGCAAGAGACCCAGTACTTC. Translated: CASSPEWGQETQYF.

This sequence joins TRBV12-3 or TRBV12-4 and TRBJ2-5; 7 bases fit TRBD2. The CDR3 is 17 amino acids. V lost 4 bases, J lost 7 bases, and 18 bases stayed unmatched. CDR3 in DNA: TGTGCCAGCAGTTCGGCCGGGACTACCCTGATTAAGGGGACCCAGTACTTC. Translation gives CASSSAGTTLIKGTQYF.

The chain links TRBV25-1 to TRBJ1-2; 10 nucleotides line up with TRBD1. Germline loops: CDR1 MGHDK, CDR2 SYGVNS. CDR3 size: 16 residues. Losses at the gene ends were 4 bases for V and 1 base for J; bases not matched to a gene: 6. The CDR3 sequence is CASSGGTGADNYGYTF. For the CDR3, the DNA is TGTGCCAGCAGTGGGGGGACAGGGGCGGATAACTATGGCTACACCTTC.

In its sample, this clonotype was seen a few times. CDR3: CASSPLLGTYEQYF. CDR3 DNA: TGCGCCAGCAGCCCTCTCCTGGGGACCTACGAGCAGTACTTC. This rearrangement joins TRBV5-1 to TRBJ2-7; D gene ambiguous. V dropped 4 bases and J dropped 2 bases, with 13 bases sitting between them. CDR3 size: 14 residues. CDR1 and CDR2 from the germline V gene are SGHRS and YFSETQ.